One sample yielded the 31 T cell receptor beta chains listed below, sequenced in a study of blood T cell repertoires in COVID-19. The repertoire was sequenced with immunoSEQ multiplex PCR; TCRdb's copy has only in-frame clones and lacks some. The sample lists 240,000 or so clones; about 88% were seen once. Sequenced input: peripheral blood. The receptors come from a woman aged 70-85 years with active or convalescent COVID-19.

The V gene is TRBV28, the J gene TRBJ1-6; no definite D call. Germline loops: CDR1 MDHEN, CDR2 SYDVKM. The CDR3 sequence is 14 residues long. V shed 8 bases and J shed 0 bases, with 8 bases lying between them. DNA of the CDR3: TGTGCCAGCCTTGTTAGCTCCTATAATTCACCCCTCCACTTT. It codes for CASLVSSYNSPLHF.

V gene TRBV7-6 combines with J gene TRBJ2-5, with D unresolved. Deletions cut 2 bases from V and 4 bases from J, with 14 bases between. CDR3 length: 15 amino acids. Germline CDR1 reads SGHVS; CDR2 reads FNYEAQ. In DNA, the CDR3 is TGTGCCAGCAGCTTAAGGTCAGGCACAGTAGAGACCCAGTACTTC. Amino acid sequence: CASSLRSGTVETQYF.

This sequence joins TRBV2 and TRBJ1-2; the D is unclear. The CDR3 spans 11 residues. From germline, CDR1 is SNHLY and CDR2 FYNNEI. The V end was cut by 7 bases, the J end by 8 bases, with 11 bases between. The CDR3 sequence: CASTRIGGYTF. The CDR3 DNA is TGTGCCAGCACCAGGATCGGCGGCTACACCTTC.

The chain links TRBV24-1 to TRBJ1-2; maybe TRBD1 (5 bases). Trimming left V 9 bases short and J 3 bases short, with 19 bases between. The CDR3 contains 15 residues. Germline loops: CDR1 KGHDR, CDR2 SFDVKD. The CDR3 loop reads CATHGLVDSDYGYTF. The CDR3 DNA follows: TGTGCCACCCACGGGCTCGTCGACAGCGACTATGGCTACACCTTC.

This clone was observed a single time. This chain links TRBV4-1 with TRBJ1-3; D call uncertain. CDR1 MGHRA and CDR2 YSYEKL come from the germline V gene. The CDR3 has 13 amino acids. V gave up 0 bases and J gave up 4 bases, with 4 bases separating them. As DNA, the CDR3 is TGCGCCAGCAGCCAAGAAACAGGAAACACCATATATTTT. Translated, it gives CASSQETGNTIYF.

V is TRBV6-6 and J is TRBJ2-7; the D is unclear. This CDR3 is 14 amino acids long. CDR1 is MNHNY and CDR2 is SVGAGI in the germline V gene (reference sequence). Deletions cut 5 bases from V and 3 bases from J, with 14 bases between. Here the CDR3 reads CASSPETTLYEQYF. The CDR3 DNA follows: TGTGCCAGCAGTCCAGAGACGACTCTCTACGAGCAGTACTTC.

This rearrangement joins TRBV6-2 or TRBV6-3 to TRBJ2-7, with 9 bases that match TRBD1. Germline assignment: CDR1 MNHEY and CDR2 SVGEGT. The CDR3 sequence is 18 residues long. J lost 1 base, V lost 5 bases, and 15 bases had no gene match. The CDR3, as DNA: TGTGCCAGCAGTAATCCACGCGGGACAGGGATGACTTCCTACGAGCAGTACTTC. This gives the protein CASSNPRGTGMTSYEQYF.

The chain combines TRBV4-3 with TRBJ1-4, with TRBD1 matching 9 bases. Losses at the gene ends were 0 bases for V and 7 bases for J; bases not matched to a gene: 3. CDR1 is LGHNA and CDR2 is YSLEER in the germline V gene. This CDR3 has 15 amino acids. This CDR3 reads CASSQEQGATEKLFF. The CDR3 DNA follows: TGCGCCAGCAGCCAAGAACAGGGGGCTACTGAAAAACTGTTTTTT.

This chain joins TRBV3-1 (or the pseudogene TRBV3-2) and TRBJ2-7; 14 bases agree with TRBD2. The CDR3 is 15 amino acids. With 4 bases clipped from V and 2 bases from J, the junction kept 1 base outside the gene matches. Germline assignment: CDR1 LGHDT and CDR2 YNNKEL (reference sequence). The CDR3 loop reads CASSLGLAGAYEQYF. CDR3 in DNA: TGTGCCAGCAGCCTGGGACTAGCGGGGGCCTACGAGCAGTACTTC.

This rearrangement joins TRBV18 to TRBJ2-5, with D maybe TRBD2 (5 bases). The germline CDR1 and CDR2 sequences are KGHSH and LQKENI. This CDR3 contains 14 residues. V gave up 3 bases and J gave up 1 base, with 9 bases separating them. In nucleotides, the CDR3 is TGTGCCAGCTCACCCGGGATTGGCCAAGAGACCCAGTACTTC. This codes for CASSPGIGQETQYF.

This clone is a singleton in its sample. The chain combines TRBV7-9 with TRBJ2-2; tentative D call: TRBD2 (5 bases). The CDR3 is 14 residues long. The germline CDR1 and CDR2 sequences are SEHNR and FQNEAQ (reference sequence). Trimming took off 6 bases at V and 4 bases at J, with 12 bases between the two ends. The CDR3 spells CASRPLEVTGELFF. CDR3 nucleotide sequence: TGTGCCAGCAGGCCTTTGGAGGTCACCGGGGAGCTGTTTTTT.

CDR3 in amino acids: CASSGQSLQPQHF. The CDR3 DNA reads TGTGCCAGCAGTGGACAGTCCCTGCAGCCCCAGCATTTT. V is TRBV7-2 and J is TRBJ1-5; D possibly corresponds to TRBD1 (6 bases). Germline V gives CDR1 SGHTA, CDR2 FQGNSA. V was trimmed by 6 bases and J by 7 bases, leaving 13 bases between them. The CDR3 has 13 residues.

The CDR3 sequence: CAISGGVQSYGYTF. The CDR3 nucleotides are TGTGCCATCAGTGGGGGGGTACAGTCCTATGGCTACACCTTC. J is TRBJ1-2 and V is TRBV10-3, with D perhaps matching TRBD1 (5 bases). Germline CDR1 reads ENHRY; CDR2 reads SYGVKD. The CDR3 is made up of 14 amino acids. The germline V and J ends were trimmed by 4 bases and 4 bases, with 13 bases remaining between them.

The rearrangement links TRBV5-1 to TRBJ1-2; no definite D call. The CDR3 runs 16 residues. Germline V gene data show CDR1 as SGHRS and CDR2 as YFSETQ. V was trimmed by 4 bases and J by 4 bases, leaving 20 bases between them. The CDR3 here is CASSLPAPSGTYGYTF. The CDR3 DNA is TGCGCCAGCAGCCTCCCGGCGCCTTCGGGAACCTATGGCTACACCTTC.

The V call is TRBV29-1, the J call TRBJ2-7; TRBD1 matches 7 bases. Germline V gives CDR1 SQVTM, CDR2 ANQGSEA. V shed 7 bases, J shed 2 bases, and the junction held 2 bases outside the gene matches. CDR3 length equals 11 residues. CDR3 sequence: CSGGGPYEQYF. As DNA, the CDR3 is TGCAGCGGAGGGGGCCCCTACGAGCAGTACTTC.

V usage is TRBV19 and J usage is TRBJ1-3, with no clear D. Trimming stripped 6 bases from V and 2 bases from J, with 11 bases between. Looked up from germline, CDR1 is LNHDA and CDR2 is SQIVND (reference sequence). This CDR3 has 14 residues. CDR3 sequence (DNA): TGTGCCAGTAGATCCGGAGCCACTGGAAACACCATATATTTT. Translated, it gives CASRSGATGNTIYF.

The chain uses TRBV7-9 and TRBJ2-4; D remains unclear. The CDR3 totals 10 residues. V was cut by 5 bases and J by 9 bases, with 5 bases left in between. Germline V gene lookup returns CDR1 SEHNR and CDR2 FQNEAQ (reference sequence). CDR3 protein: CASSHTIQYF. As DNA, the CDR3 is TGTGCCAGCAGCCACACCATTCAGTACTTC.

The chain is built from TRBV18 and TRBJ1-4, with D maybe TRBD1 (6 bases). Germline V CDR1 and CDR2: KGHSH, LQKENI. The length of the CDR3 is 14 residues. With 8 bases removed from V and 7 bases from J, the gap between germline ends came to 17 bases. Here the CDR3 DNA reads TGTGCCAGCCGGGGGGCGCGGCGCAGTGAAAAACTGTTTTTT. Its protein product is CASRGARRSEKLFF.

The chain has TRBV3-1 (or the pseudogene TRBV3-2) and TRBJ2-3; 9 nucleotides agree with TRBD2. The CDR3 spans 18 residues. Germline values: CDR1 LGHDT, CDR2 YNNKEL (reference sequence). J gave up 6 bases and V 0 bases, and 13 bases lay outside the gene matches. CDR3 sequence: CASSQDSPSGAILDTQYF. DNA for the CDR3: TGTGCCAGCAGCCAAGACTCTCCTAGCGGGGCAATCTTGGATACGCAGTATTTT.

This chain uses TRBV19 with TRBJ1-5, with 10 bases aligning to TRBD1. This CDR3 is 15 amino acids long. Trimming took 1 base from V and 7 from J; bases not matched to a gene: 4. Germline loops: CDR1 LNHDA, CDR2 SQIVND (reference sequence). For the CDR3, the DNA is TGTGCCAGTAGTATAGGCGACAGGGGGCACCAGCCCCAGCATTTT. Its translation: CASSIGDRGHQPQHF.

V is TRBV18 and J is TRBJ1-4; 7 positions match TRBD1. The germline gives CDR1 KGHSH, CDR2 LQKENI. The CDR3 extends over 15 amino acids. J was trimmed by 8 bases and V by 3 bases; bases with no gene match: 9. CDR3 DNA: TGTGCCAGCTCACCGGGAACAGGGGTAGACGAAAAACTGTTTTTT. It codes for CASSPGTGVDEKLFF.

The chain combines TRBV5-4 with TRBJ2-5; TRBD1 matches at 7 bases. The CDR3 loop spans 12 amino acids. The J segment lost 5 bases and the V segment lost 6 bases, leaving 4 bases of the junction unmatched. Germline values: CDR1 SGHNT, CDR2 YYREEE (reference sequence). The CDR3 loop reads CASISTGETQYF. CDR3 DNA sequence: TGTGCCAGCATCTCGACAGGGGAGACCCAGTACTTC.

On this clone itself: Other nucleotide sequences in the sample specify the same CDR3. CDR3 sequence: CASSIQGDTQYF. CDR3 in DNA: TGTGCCAGTAGTATCCAGGGAGATACGCAGTATTTT. The chain links TRBV19 to TRBJ2-3, with D perhaps matching TRBD1 (5 bases). Germline loops: CDR1 LNHDA, CDR2 SQIVND (reference sequence). The CDR3 consists of 12 residues. Trimming removed 3 bases at V and 5 bases at J, with 6 bases between. The complete variable domain, with remaining parts taken from reference TRBV19 and TRBJ2-3, reads DGGITQSPKYLFRKEGQNVTLSCEQNLNHDAMYWYRQDPGQGLRLIYYSQIVNDFQKGDIAEGYSVSREKKESFPLTVTSAQKNPTAFYLCASSIQGDTQYFGPGTRLTVL.

This clone was seen only a few times. This chain uses TRBV28 with TRBJ1-1, with a weak D call TRBD1 (5 bases). The CDR3 sequence is 13 residues long. V was pared by 5 bases and J by 0 bases, with 7 bases between. CDR1 and CDR2 from the germline V gene are MDHEN and SYDVKM. The CDR3 region is CASSDSMNTEAFF. The CDR3 DNA reads TGTGCCAGCAGTGACAGCATGAACACTGAAGCTTTCTTT.

This rearrangement joins TRBV5-1 to TRBJ2-5, with TRBD2 matching over 7 bases. Germline assignment: CDR1 SGHRS and CDR2 YFSETQ. J lost 1 base, V lost 2 bases, and 11 bases had no gene match. The CDR3 is made up of 17 amino acids. In nucleotides, the CDR3 is TGCGCCAGCAGCTTAGCCGCCAAGACTAGCATCCAAGAGACCCAGTACTTC. This codes for CASSLAAKTSIQETQYF.

V and J are TRBV19 and TRBJ1-1; TRBD1 is a possible D gene (6 bases). Germline values: CDR1 LNHDA, CDR2 SQIVND (reference sequence). The V end lost 3 bases, the J end lost 7 bases, and 12 bases lay between the germline ends. This CDR3 contains 13 residues. The CDR3 sequence is CASSIPGVDEAFF. The CDR3 DNA is TGTGCCAGTAGTATTCCAGGGGTTGATGAAGCTTTCTTT. The full variable domain, its missing parts supplied by reference TRBV19 and TRBJ1-1, is DGGITQSPKYLFRKEGQNVTLSCEQNLNHDAMYWYRQDPGQGLRLIYYSQIVNDFQKGDIAEGYSVSREKKESFPLTVTSAQKNPTAFYLCASSIPGVDEAFFGQGTRLTVV.

The J gene is TRBJ1-4, the V gene TRBV18; 8 positions match TRBD1. The CDR3 length is 16 residues. Germline lookup yields CDR1 KGHSH and CDR2 LQKENI. V shed 2 bases and J 3 bases; nucleotides not matched to a gene: 5. This chain's CDR3 is CASSPGQGGANEKLFF. In DNA, the CDR3 is TGTGCCAGCTCACCAGGACAGGGCGGTGCTAATGAAAAACTGTTTTTT. Full variable domain (missing parts from reference TRBV18 and TRBJ1-4): NAGVMQNPRHLVRRRGQEARLRCSPMKGHSHVYWYRQLPEEGLKFMVYLQKENIIDESGMPKERFSAEFPKEGPSILRIQQVVRGDSAAYFCASSPGQGGANEKLFFGSGTQLSVL.

This rearrangement joins TRBV6-5 to TRBJ2-5, with 8 positions matching TRBD1. Germline V lookup: CDR1 MNHEY, CDR2 SVGAGI. V gave up 7 bases and J gave up 1 base; unmatched junction bases: 8. The CDR3 sequence is 15 residues long. CDR3 DNA: TGTGCCAGCACACCGGGACAGGCTTTCCAAGAGACCCAGTACTTC. As protein: CASTPGQAFQETQYF.

The gene calls are TRBV7-3 and TRBJ2-1; 10 bases line up with TRBD1. The ends lost 6 bases at V and 4 bases at J; junction bases unmatched: 3. Germline V gives CDR1 SGHTA, CDR2 FQGTGA. The CDR3 is made up of 14 amino acids. The CDR3 protein is CASSPGQGYNEQFF. Here the CDR3 DNA reads TGTGCCAGCAGTCCGGGACAGGGGTACAATGAGCAGTTCTTC.

V usage is TRBV4-1 and J usage is TRBJ1-2, with D possibly being TRBD1 (6 bases). Trimming removed 4 bases from V and 7 bases from J, with 13 bases in between. The CDR3 covers 13 residues. Germline assignment: CDR1 MGHRA and CDR2 YSYEKL. The CDR3 region has the DNA TGCGCCAGCAGCCGTGGACCAGGGGCTGGCTACACCTTC. Its protein is CASSRGPGAGYTF.

The chain employs TRBV7-3 and TRBJ2-1; 7 bases align to TRBD2. CDR3 size: 17 residues. Trimming cost V 3 bases and J 3 bases; bases outside gene matches: 11. Germline values: CDR1 SGHTA, CDR2 FQGTGA. The CDR3: CASSLTAGLVNYNEQFF. The CDR3 DNA reads as TGTGCCAGCAGCTTGACAGCGGGGTTGGTTAACTACAATGAGCAGTTCTTC.